This T cell receptor beta chain was identified during a study of T cells in localized non-small cell lung cancer. Method: immunoSEQ multiplex PCR; TCRdb's copy keeps in-frame clones and lacks some. The top ten hold 4.2% of the sample, which has 30,000 to 35,000 clones, more than 70% seen once. Study-wide results and caveats: Since sequencing was restricted to only one region of the tumor, intratumor heterogeneity remains a possibility. Of the top 100 tumor clones, median around 60 were in adjacent lung, approximately 28 among its top 100.

Germline CDR1 and CDR2: SGHTA and FQGNSA. CDR3 length: 14 amino acids. The germline V and J ends were trimmed by 8 bases and 0 bases, with 11 bases remaining between them. Note on this clone: Its target is unknown.

The starting material was peripheral blood, obtained before any cancer treatment. This sequence originates from a woman aged 40-70 years with stage I lung adenocarcinoma. The chain recombines TRBV7-2 with TRBJ2-1, with a weak D call TRBD1 (5 bases). CDR3: CASAGLPSYNEQFF. The CDR3 DNA sequence: TGTGCCAGCGCAGGGCTTCCCTCCTACAATGAGCAGTTCTTC.